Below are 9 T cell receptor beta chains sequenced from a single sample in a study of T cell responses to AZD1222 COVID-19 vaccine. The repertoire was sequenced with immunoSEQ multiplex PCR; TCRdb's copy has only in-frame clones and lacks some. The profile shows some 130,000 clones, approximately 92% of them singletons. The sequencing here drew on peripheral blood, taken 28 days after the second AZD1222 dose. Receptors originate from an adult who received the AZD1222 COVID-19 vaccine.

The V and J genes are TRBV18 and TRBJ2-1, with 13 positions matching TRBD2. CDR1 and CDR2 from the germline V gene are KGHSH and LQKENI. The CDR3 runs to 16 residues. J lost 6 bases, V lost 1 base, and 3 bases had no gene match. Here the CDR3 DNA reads TGTGCCAGCTCACCACGACTAGCGGGGGGCGGCAATGAGCAGTTCTTC. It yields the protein CASSPRLAGGGNEQFF.

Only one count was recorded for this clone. The CDR3 here is CASSWGDRGDTQYF. The CDR3 DNA is TGTGCCAGTAGCTGGGGGGACAGGGGGGATACGCAGTATTTT. The chain uses TRBV19 and TRBJ2-3; 11 nucleotides agree with TRBD1. The CDR3 is made up of 14 amino acids. V dropped 6 bases and J dropped 6; count of bases not matched to a gene: 5. Germline V gene sequence: CDR1 LNHDA, CDR2 SQIVND (reference sequence).

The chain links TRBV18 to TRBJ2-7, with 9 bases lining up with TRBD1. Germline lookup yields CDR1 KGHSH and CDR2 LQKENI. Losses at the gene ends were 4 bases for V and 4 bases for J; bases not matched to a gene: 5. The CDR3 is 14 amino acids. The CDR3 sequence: CASSLPGQGYEQYF. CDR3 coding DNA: TGTGCCAGCTCACTTCCGGGACAGGGTTACGAGCAGTACTTC.

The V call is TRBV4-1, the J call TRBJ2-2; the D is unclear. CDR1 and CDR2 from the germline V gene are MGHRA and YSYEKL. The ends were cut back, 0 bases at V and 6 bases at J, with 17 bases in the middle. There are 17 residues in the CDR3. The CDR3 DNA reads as TGCGCCAGCAGCCAAGATCCCAGTGCGCTCCTCGCCGGGGAGCTGTTTTTT. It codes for CASSQDPSALLAGELFF.

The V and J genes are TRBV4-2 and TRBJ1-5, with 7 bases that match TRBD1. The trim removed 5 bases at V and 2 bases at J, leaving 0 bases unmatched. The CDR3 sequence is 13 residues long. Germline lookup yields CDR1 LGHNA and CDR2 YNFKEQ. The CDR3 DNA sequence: TGTGCCAGCAGCACAGGGGGCAATCAGCCCCAGCATTTT. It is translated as CASSTGGNQPQHF.

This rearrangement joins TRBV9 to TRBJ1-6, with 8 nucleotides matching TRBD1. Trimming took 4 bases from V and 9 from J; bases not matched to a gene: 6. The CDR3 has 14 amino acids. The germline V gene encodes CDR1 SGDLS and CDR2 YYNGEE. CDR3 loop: CASSIGTGGSPLHF. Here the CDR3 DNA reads TGTGCCAGCAGCATAGGGACAGGAGGTTCACCCCTCCACTTT.

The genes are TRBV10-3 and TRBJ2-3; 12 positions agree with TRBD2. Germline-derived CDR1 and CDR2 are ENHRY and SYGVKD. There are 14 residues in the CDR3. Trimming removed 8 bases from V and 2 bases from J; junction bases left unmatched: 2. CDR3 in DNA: TGTGCCATCCGGACTAGCGGGGACACAGATACGCAGTATTTT. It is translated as CAIRTSGDTDTQYF.

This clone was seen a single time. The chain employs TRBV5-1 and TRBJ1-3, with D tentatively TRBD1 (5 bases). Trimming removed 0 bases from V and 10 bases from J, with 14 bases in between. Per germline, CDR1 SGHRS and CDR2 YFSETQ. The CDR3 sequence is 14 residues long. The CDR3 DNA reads TGCGCCAGCAGCTTGGGGAGCCTTGGGGGAACCATATATTTT. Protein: CASSLGSLGGTIYF.

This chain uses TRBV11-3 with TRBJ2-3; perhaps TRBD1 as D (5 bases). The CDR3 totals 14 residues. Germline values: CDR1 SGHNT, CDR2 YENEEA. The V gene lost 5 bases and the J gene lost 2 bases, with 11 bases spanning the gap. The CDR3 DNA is TGTGCCAGCAGCCGTAGTGGGGCCACAGATACGCAGTATTTT. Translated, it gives CASSRSGATDTQYF.